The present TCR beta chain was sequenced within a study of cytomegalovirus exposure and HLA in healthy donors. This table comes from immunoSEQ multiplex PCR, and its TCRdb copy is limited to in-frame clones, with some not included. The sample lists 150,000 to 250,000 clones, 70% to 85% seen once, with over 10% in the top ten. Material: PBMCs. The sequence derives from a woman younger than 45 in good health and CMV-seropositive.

DNA for the CDR3: TGTGCCAGCAGCTTAAACGGGTGGGAGCAGTACTTC. Protein: CASSLNGWEQYF. The V call is TRBV11-2, the J call TRBJ2-7; D ambiguous. There are 12 residues in the CDR3. Germline CDR1 is SGHAT and CDR2 is FQNNGV. Trimming stripped 2 bases from V and 7 bases from J, with 9 bases between.